This T cell receptor beta chain was captured in a study of blood T cell repertoires in COVID-19. At the level of the study: PBMCs, B-cell-depleted T cells, or T cells provided the cDNA or gDNA that made up the material.

Residents of about two dozen US areas, aged about 18 to 89 years, made up the participants. This clone was seen more than once but under ten times. Sequenced by immunoSEQ multiplex PCR; TCRdb stores in-frame clones only, minus some. The sample gives a few hundred thousand clones, roughly 84% of which show up once; less than 8% is in the top ten. Sequenced sample: PBMCs or T cells enriched from blood (not recorded which). The source is a man between 25 and 39 years old in a cohort exposed to, infected with or recovered from COVID-19 (not recorded which).

The CDR3 DNA reads TGTGCCAGCAACCCCGGGACAGGCCTCGAGCAGTACTTC. Encoded protein: CASNPGTGLEQYF. The chain combines TRBV28 with TRBJ2-7; 8 nucleotides match TRBD1. V shed 7 bases, J shed 6 bases, and the junction held 8 bases outside the gene matches. The germline V gene encodes CDR1 MDHEN and CDR2 SYDVKM. CDR3 size: 13 residues.